The rows below give T cell receptor beta chains drawn from one sample of a study of blood T cell repertoires in COVID-19. Data came from immunoSEQ multiplex PCR; TCRdb stores just in-frame clones and leaves some out. The sample carries about 320,000 clones, 90% recorded once. The sample comprised PBMCs or T cells enriched from blood (not recorded which). The receptors were gathered from a woman aged 25-40 years who had been exposed to COVID-19. The CDR3 runs from the conserved cysteine through the conserved F or W. The D gene is left open where the match is weak. Rows may omit the clone size; those that give it use once, few, many or a size class.

D: -; V: TRBV5-4; J: TRBJ1-2; size: -; length: 15; CDR3: CASSLAIDSYSGYTF; DNA: TGTGCCAGCAGCTTGGCTATCGACAGCTATTCTGGCTACACCTTC
D: -; V: TRBV4-3; J: TRBJ1-1; size: -; length: 15; CDR3: CASSQDPAGGTEAFF; DNA: TGCGCCAGCAGCCAAGATCCGGCAGGCGGGACTGAAGCTTTCTTT
D: -; V: TRBV11-1; J: TRBJ1-1; size: -; length: 14; CDR3: CASNPTTGNTEAFF; DNA: TGTGCCAGCAATCCAACGACAGGGAACACTGAAGCTTTCTTT
D: -; V: TRBV6-5; J: TRBJ2-5; size: -; length: 11; CDR3: CASSYERAQYF; DNA: TGTGCCAGCAGTTACGAGAGGGCCCAGTACTTC
D: TRBD1; V: TRBV7-9; J: TRBJ1-2; size: -; length: 15; CDR3: CASSLEDRGYYGYTF; DNA: TGTGCCAGCAGCTTAGAGGACAGGGGCTATTATGGCTACACCTTC
D: TRBD1; V: TRBV4-2; J: TRBJ1-2; size: -; length: 15; CDR3: CASSQDQGANYGYTF; DNA: TGTGCCAGCAGCCAAGACCAGGGGGCGAATTATGGCTACACCTTC
D: -; V: TRBV29-1; J: TRBJ2-7; size: -; length: 13; CDR3: CSVVDRISYEQYF; DNA: TGCAGCGTTGTGGACAGAATCTCCTACGAGCAGTACTTC
D: -; V: TRBV6-5; J: TRBJ1-1; size: -; length: 13; CDR3: CASSHGLRTEAFF; DNA: TGTGCCAGCAGCCACGGACTTAGGACTGAAGCTTTCTTT
D: -; V: TRBV18; J: TRBJ2-1; size: -; length: 13; CDR3: CATSKGVNNEQFF; DNA: TGTGCCACGTCAAAGGGGGTTAACAATGAGCAGTTCTTC
D: -; V: TRBV6-5; J: TRBJ1-5; size: once; length: 15; CDR3: CASSLTGSGGQPQHF; DNA: TGTGCCAGCAGCCTTACAGGGAGCGGGGGTCAGCCCCAGCATTTT
D: TRBD1; V: TRBV9; J: TRBJ2-7; size: -; length: 15; CDR3: CASSAGTGVTYEQYF; DNA: TGTGCCAGCAGCGCTGGGACAGGGGTCACCTACGAGCAGTACTTC
D: TRBD2; V: TRBV29-1; J: TRBJ2-5; size: -; length: 14; CDR3: CSVEVAGGPETQYF; DNA: TGCAGCGTTGAAGTAGCGGGGGGCCCAGAGACCCAGTACTTC
D: -; V: TRBV7-6; J: TRBJ1-1; size: -; length: 16; CDR3: CASSLEAGTINTEAFF; DNA: TGTGCCAGCAGCTTAGAAGCAGGTACCATCAACACTGAAGCTTTCTTT
D: -; V: TRBV14; J: TRBJ1-6; size: once; length: 13; CDR3: CASSPRLTSPLHF; DNA: TGTGCCAGCAGCCCCAGGTTGACCTCACCCCTCCACTTT
D: -; V: TRBV6-5; J: TRBJ1-1; size: -; length: 16; CDR3: CASSSPGRQSRTEAFF; DNA: TGTGCCAGCAGTTCCCCCGGGAGACAGTCCCGCACTGAAGCTTTCTTT
D: -; V: TRBV6-5; J: TRBJ1-2; size: -; length: 12; CDR3: CASSYLGDGYTF; DNA: TGTGCCAGCAGTTACCTCGGGGATGGCTACACCTTC
D: TRBD1; V: TRBV25-1; J: TRBJ2-7; size: -; length: 15; CDR3: CASSRTGGASYEQYF; DNA: TGTGCCAGCAGTCGCACAGGGGGCGCAAGTTACGAGCAGTACTTC
D: -; V: TRBV3-1/TRBV3-2; J: TRBJ1-4; size: -; length: 15; CDR3: CASSQGTGGSEKLFF; DNA: TGTGCCAGCAGCCAAGGGACCGGGGGTAGTGAAAAACTGTTTTTT
D: TRBD1; V: TRBV7-2; J: TRBJ1-1; size: -; length: 16; CDR3: CASSREPGQGRTEAFF; DNA: TGTGCCAGCAGCAGAGAACCGGGACAGGGAAGAACTGAAGCTTTCTTT
D: -; V: TRBV4-1; J: TRBJ1-3; size: -; length: 16; CDR3: CASSQERRLGGNTIYF; DNA: TGCGCCAGCAGCCAAGAAAGGAGGTTAGGGGGAAACACCATATATTTT
D: -; V: TRBV7-9; J: TRBJ1-4; size: once; length: 14; CDR3: CASSFGDTSEKLFF; DNA: TGTGCCAGCAGCTTCGGGGACACTAGTGAAAAACTGTTTTTT
D: -; V: TRBV2; J: TRBJ1-3; size: -; length: 13; CDR3: CASLRFSGNTIYF; DNA: TGTGCCAGCCTGCGGTTCTCTGGAAACACCATATATTTT
D: TRBD1; V: TRBV5-1; J: TRBJ1-2; size: -; length: 15; CDR3: CASSLSPGQGGGYTF; DNA: TGCGCCAGCAGCTTGTCTCCCGGACAGGGGGGCGGCTACACCTTC